This entry lists 7 T cell receptor beta chains sequenced from one sample in a study of blood T cell repertoires in COVID-19. TCRdb's table, derived via immunoSEQ multiplex PCR, lists solely in-frame clones and lacks some. The sample records a few hundred thousand clones, around four fifths being singletons. Input material: peripheral blood. These receptors were collected from a man aged 55 to 70 who had recovered from COVID-19.

This chain uses TRBV7-9 with TRBJ2-1, with 12 bases matching TRBD1. Germline V gene lookup returns CDR1 SEHNR and CDR2 FQNEAQ (reference sequence). The J segment lost 9 bases and the V segment lost 4 bases, leaving 10 bases of the junction unmatched. This CDR3 contains 16 residues. CDR3 sequence reads: CASSSPLGQGAVEQFF. CDR3 bases: TGTGCCAGCAGCTCCCCCCTGGGACAGGGGGCTGTTGAGCAGTTCTTC.

This chain connects TRBV9 to TRBJ1-2; D might be TRBD1 (5 bases). The CDR3 totals 14 residues. The ends were cut back, 4 bases at V and 4 bases at J, with 14 bases in the middle. Germline lookup yields CDR1 SGDLS and CDR2 YYNGEE. CDR3 nucleotide sequence: TGTGCCAGCAGCCCCGGGCAGGGCAGCTATGGCTACACCTTC. It translates to CASSPGQGSYGYTF. The variable domain in full, with the rest retrieved from reference TRBV9 and TRBJ1-2, is DSGVTQTPKHLITATGQRVTLRCSPRSGDLSVYWYQQSLDQGLQFLIQYYNGEERAKGNILERFSAQQFPDLHSELNLSSLELGDSALYFCASSPGQGSYGYTFGSGTRLTVV.

The V call is TRBV4-1, the J call TRBJ2-7; 8 nucleotides agree with TRBD2. The CDR3 consists of 16 residues. Germline V gene lookup returns CDR1 MGHRA and CDR2 YSYEKL. V was clipped by 1 base and J by 4 bases; unmatched bases: 9. This chain's CDR3 is CASSQGGTGGLYEQYF. In nucleotides, the CDR3 is TGCGCCAGCAGCCAAGGAGGGACGGGAGGGCTGTACGAGCAGTACTTC.

The rearrangement joins TRBV15 to TRBJ2-1; D is ambiguous. V lost 0 bases and J 7 bases, leaving 16 bases between the germline ends. The V gene's germline CDR1 is LNHNV and CDR2 YYDKDF (reference sequence). The CDR3 is 16 amino acids. The CDR3 protein is CATSRDRVSVGNEQFF. CDR3 DNA: TGTGCCACCAGCAGAGATCGGGTTTCTGTTGGGAATGAGCAGTTCTTC. Supplemented by reference TRBV15 and TRBJ2-1, the full variable domain reads DAMVIQNPRYQVTQFGKPVTLSCSQTLNHNVMYWYQQKSSQAPKLLFHYYDKDFNNEADTPDNFQSRRPNTSFCFLDIRSPGLGDTAMYLCATSRDRVSVGNEQFFGPGTRLTVL.

The rearrangement joins TRBV2 to TRBJ2-5; 7 positions agree with TRBD2. Trimming cost V 5 bases and J 5 bases; bases outside gene matches: 8. This CDR3 comprises 14 residues. Per germline, CDR1 SNHLY and CDR2 FYNNEI. As DNA, the CDR3 is TGTGCCAGCAGTCGTGGGAGGGCCCTGGAGACCCAGTACTTC. Protein: CASSRGRALETQYF. The full variable domain, rest sourced from reference TRBV2 and TRBJ2-5, is EPEVTQTPSHQVTQMGQEVILRCVPISNHLYFYWYRQILGQKVEFLVSFYNNEISEKSEIFDDQFSVERPDGSNFTLKIRSTKLEDSAMYFCASSRGRALETQYFGPGTRLLVL.

The V call is TRBV3-1 (or the pseudogene TRBV3-2), the J call TRBJ2-2; weak D call: TRBD2 (6 bases). Between the trimmed V and J ends, which lost 4 bases and 1 base, there was a span of 13 bases. The CDR3 spans 16 residues. CDR1 LGHDT and CDR2 YNNKEL come from the germline V gene (reference sequence). The CDR3 DNA follows: TGTGCCAGCAGCCCCACCGGGGGAGGGAACACCGGGGAGCTGTTTTTT. The encoded protein is CASSPTGGGNTGELFF.

V gene TRBV6-5 combines with J gene TRBJ2-2; D is unclear. The CDR3 runs to 15 residues. CDR1 and CDR2 (germline): MNHEY, SVGAGI. V was cut by 8 bases and J by 0 bases, with 13 bases left in between. This CDR3 reads CASGPKITNTGELFF. CDR3 DNA: TGTGCCAGCGGCCCGAAAATAACGAACACCGGGGAGCTGTTTTTT.